This passage covers 9 T cell receptor beta chains from one sample sequenced in a study of cytotoxic CD8 clonotypes in ibrutinib-treated CLL. Repertoires were generated with immunoSEQ multiplex PCR, while TCRdb's copy carries only in-frame clones and drops some. The sample records some 200,000 clones, 75% to 80% being singletons. The sequenced sample was PBMCs, obtained after 12 months of ibrutinib treatment. The receptors derive from a human donor with chronic lymphocytic leukemia.

V usage is TRBV2 and J usage is TRBJ1-1; TRBD1 matches at 7 bases. V trimming: 5 bases; J trimming: 8 bases; junction bases outside the gene matches: 5. Germline CDR1 reads SNHLY; CDR2 reads FYNNEI. The CDR3 sequence is 12 residues long. The CDR3 here is CASSYTGEEAFF. CDR3 DNA: TGTGCCAGCAGTTACACAGGGGAAGAAGCTTTCTTT. The full variable domain, its missing parts supplied by reference TRBV2 and TRBJ1-1, is EPEVTQTPSHQVTQMGQEVILRCVPISNHLYFYWYRQILGQKVEFLVSFYNNEISEKSEIFDDQFSVERPDGSNFTLKIRSTKLEDSAMYFCASSYTGEEAFFGQGTRLTVV.

The chain carries TRBV30 and TRBJ1-6; D not resolved. Trimming took off 2 bases at V and 10 bases at J, with 9 bases between the two ends. This CDR3 region has 12 residues. CDR1 and CDR2 (germline): GTSNPN, SVGIG (reference sequence). The CDR3 DNA sequence: TGTGCCTGGAGTTCTCCGGGGTCACCCCTCCACTTT. This sequence encodes CAWSSPGSPLHF.

In its sample, this clone was seen once. The chain recombines TRBV11-2 with TRBJ2-5; D uncertain. Germline CDR1 is SGHAT and CDR2 is FQNNGV. The CDR3 has 13 amino acids. V gave up 1 base and J gave up 3 bases, with 6 bases separating them. The CDR3 region is CASSLGPKETQYF. CDR3 nucleotides: TGTGCCAGCAGCTTAGGACCTAAAGAGACCCAGTACTTC.

J is TRBJ2-3 and V is TRBV28; perhaps TRBD2 as D (6 bases). Germline lookup yields CDR1 MDHEN and CDR2 SYDVKM. Trimming pared 5 bases from V and 5 bases from J, leaving 8 bases between. The CDR3 runs to 12 residues. CDR3 coding DNA: TGTGCCAGCAGTAAGGAGGGAGATACGCAGTATTTT. Translation: CASSKEGDTQYF.

The chain combines TRBV4-1 with TRBJ2-7, with 9 nucleotides matching TRBD1. Unmatched junction bases numbered 10, after V lost 0 bases and J lost 4 bases. The CDR3 runs to 17 residues. Germline CDR1 MGHRA, CDR2 YSYEKL. The CDR3, as DNA: TGCGCCAGCAGCCAAGAGGTCGGGACAGGGTATGATTACGAGCAGTACTTC. Encoded protein: CASSQEVGTGYDYEQYF.

This clone was counted a single time. The V gene is TRBV23-1, the J gene TRBJ2-3, with a weak D call TRBD1 (5 bases). TRBV23-1 is an open reading frame whose function is uncertain. V dropped 5 bases and J dropped 2 bases, with 11 bases sitting between them. The CDR3 has 14 amino acids. The CDR3 sequence: CASSITDNTDTQYF. CDR3 DNA: TGCGCCAGCAGTATTACGGACAACACAGATACGCAGTATTTT.

V usage is TRBV27 and J usage is TRBJ1-6, with no clear D. V lost 4 bases and J 15 bases, leaving 16 bases between the germline ends. This CDR3 has 13 residues. The germline V gene encodes CDR1 MNHEY and CDR2 SMNVEV (reference sequence). The CDR3 sequence: CASSYRSGVLLHF. The CDR3 DNA sequence: TGTGCCAGCAGTTATCGGAGCGGTGTTCTCCTCCACTTT.

J is TRBJ2-7 and V is TRBV5-4; D is possibly TRBD1 (5 bases). The CDR3 runs 13 residues. V was shortened by 3 bases and J by 5 bases, with 12 bases between the two germline ends. Germline V gene data show CDR1 as SGHNT and CDR2 as YYREEE (reference sequence). The CDR3 nucleotides read TGTGCCAGCAGCTCCCAGGGCGTCAACGAGCAGTACTTC. It codes for CASSSQGVNEQYF. Variable domain in full (rest from reference TRBV5-4 and TRBJ2-7): ETGVTQSPTHLIKTRGQQVTLRCSSQSGHNTVSWYQQALGQGPQFIFQYYREEENGRGNFPPRFSGLQFPNYSSELNVNALELDDSALYLCASSSQGVNEQYFGPGTRLTVT.

J is TRBJ1-1 and V is TRBV9; 9 bases line up with TRBD1. V was pared by 7 bases and J by 0 bases, with 13 bases of the junction left unmatched. The CDR3 has 17 amino acids. The V gene's germline CDR1 is SGDLS and CDR2 YYNGEE. The CDR3 loop is CASRPQGAPSVNTEAFF. For the CDR3, the DNA is TGTGCCAGCCGCCCACAGGGGGCCCCGTCCGTGAACACTGAAGCTTTCTTT.